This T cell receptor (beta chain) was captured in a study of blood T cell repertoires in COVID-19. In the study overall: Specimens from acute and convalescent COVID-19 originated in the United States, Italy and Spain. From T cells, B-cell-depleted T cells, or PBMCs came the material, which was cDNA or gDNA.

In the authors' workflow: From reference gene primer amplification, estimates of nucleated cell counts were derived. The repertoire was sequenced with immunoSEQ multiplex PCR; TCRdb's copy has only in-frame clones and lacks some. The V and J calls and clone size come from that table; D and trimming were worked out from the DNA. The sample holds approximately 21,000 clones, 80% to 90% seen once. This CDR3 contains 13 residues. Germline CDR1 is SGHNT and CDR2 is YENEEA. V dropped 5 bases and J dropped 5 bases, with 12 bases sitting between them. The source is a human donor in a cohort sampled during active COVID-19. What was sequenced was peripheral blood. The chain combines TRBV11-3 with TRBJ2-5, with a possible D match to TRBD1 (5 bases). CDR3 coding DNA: TGTGCCAGCAGCCCCCCAGGGCTGGAGACCCAGTACTTC. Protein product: CASSPPGLETQYF.